These 23 T cell receptor beta chains originate from one sample sequenced in a study of T cell responses to AZD1222 COVID-19 vaccine. Sequencing was performed with immunoSEQ multiplex PCR; in TCRdb, only in-frame clones are kept and a portion is missing. The data contain about 150,000 clones, 86% of them seen just once; the ten biggest clones take up roughly 5.8%. The sequences come from peripheral blood, collected on day 0 of MenACWY control vaccination. These receptors originate from an adult in good health.

V gene TRBV12-3 or TRBV12-4 combines with J gene TRBJ1-1; D gene uncertain. With 1 base removed from V and 4 bases from J, the gap between germline ends came to 7 bases. The CDR3 extends over 13 amino acids. CDR3 residues: CASSLGGSTEAFF. CDR3 in DNA: TGTGCCAGCAGTTTAGGGGGTAGCACTGAAGCTTTCTTT.

This clone was seen more than once but under ten times. V gene TRBV28 combines with J gene TRBJ1-6; D is possibly TRBD1 (5 bases). The germline CDR1 and CDR2 sequences are MDHEN and SYDVKM. The CDR3 runs to 15 residues. V gave up 4 bases and J gave up 4 bases, with 11 bases separating them. The CDR3 DNA sequence: TGTGCCAGCAGTTCTGACAGAGGTTATAATTCACCCCTCCACTTT. It translates to CASSSDRGYNSPLHF.

The chain has TRBV19 and TRBJ1-5; 7 positions agree with TRBD1. The junction had 6 bases not matched to a gene; V was cut back by 5 bases and J by 2 bases. The CDR3 spans 15 residues. The V gene's germline CDR1 is LNHDA and CDR2 SQIVND (reference sequence). This chain's CDR3 is CASSDTGTGNQPQHF. In DNA, the CDR3 is TGTGCCAGTAGTGACACCGGGACAGGCAATCAGCCCCAGCATTTT.

CDR3 amino acids: CSASRLAGYNEQFF. DNA of the CDR3: TGCAGTGCTAGTCGGCTAGCGGGATACAATGAGCAGTTCTTC. The chain has TRBV20-1 and TRBJ2-1, with 9 bases fitting TRBD2. The J segment lost 4 bases and the V segment lost 3 bases, leaving 4 bases of the junction unmatched. CDR3 size: 14 residues. The germline V gene has CDR1 DFQATT and CDR2 SNEGSKA (reference sequence).

The CDR3 loop reads CASSLVGTRDRGKDGYTF. The CDR3 DNA is TGTGCCAGCAGTTTGGTGGGGACTCGAGACAGGGGTAAGGATGGCTACACCTTC. The rearrangement links TRBV28 to TRBJ1-2; 8 bases map to TRBD1. CDR1 is MDHEN, CDR2 SYDVKM, per germline. This CDR3 comprises 18 residues. Trimming took 3 bases from V and 6 from J; bases not matched to a gene: 18.

The chain joins TRBV19 to TRBJ1-5; 10 bases match TRBD1. The length of the CDR3 is 16 residues. The J segment lost 2 bases and the V segment lost 6 bases, leaving 7 bases of the junction unmatched. The germline V gene encodes CDR1 LNHDA and CDR2 SQIVND (reference sequence). The CDR3 sequence is CASREDRGGGNQPQHF. The CDR3 DNA sequence: TGTGCCAGTAGAGAGGACAGGGGGGGAGGCAATCAGCCCCAGCATTTT.

V usage is TRBV19 and J usage is TRBJ1-3; D may be TRBD1 (6 bases). This CDR3 is 14 amino acids long. CDR1 and CDR2 from the germline V gene are LNHDA and SQIVND (reference sequence). Trimming removed 6 bases from V and 2 bases from J, with 11 bases in between. CDR3 coding DNA: TGTGCCAGTAGGAGCACAGGGACTGGAAACACCATATATTTT. Translation: CASRSTGTGNTIYF.

This clone has more than one count but fewer than ten. This chain links TRBV5-1 with TRBJ2-2; D may match TRBD1 or TRBD2 (6 bases each). Trimming cost V 4 bases and J 6 bases, with 13 bases left between them. Germline loops: CDR1 SGHRS, CDR2 YFSETQ. This CDR3 spans 14 amino acids. The CDR3 loop reads CASSVGGPAGELFF. DNA of the CDR3: TGCGCCAGCAGCGTGGGGGGCCCCGCCGGGGAGCTGTTTTTT.

The CDR3 region is CASSPRPGEGYGYTF. CDR3 bases: TGTGCCAGCTCACCACGGCCAGGGGAGGGCTATGGCTACACCTTC. The chain carries TRBV18 and TRBJ1-2; possible D gene TRBD1, 6 bases. In germline, CDR1 is KGHSH, CDR2 LQKENI. The CDR3 runs 15 residues. With 1 base removed from V and 4 bases from J, the gap between germline ends came to 13 bases.

The chain is built from TRBV11-2 and TRBJ2-7, with 11 bases identical to TRBD2. V lost 1 base and J lost 4; bases outside the gene matches: 3. Germline CDR1 is SGHAT and CDR2 is FQNNGV. This CDR3 spans 15 amino acids. The CDR3 DNA follows: TGTGCCAGCAGCTTAGGTAGCGGGGGGGCGTACGAGCAGTACGTC. This translates into CASSLGSGGAYEQYV.

This clone was counted a few times. The CDR3 nucleotides read TGCGCCAGCAGCTTGGGGCAGGGGATTGGGCAAGAGACCCAGTACTTC. It encodes CASSLGQGIGQETQYF. V gene TRBV5-1 combines with J gene TRBJ2-5; perhaps TRBD1 as D (6 bases). Germline CDR1 is SGHRS and CDR2 is YFSETQ. The CDR3 sequence is 16 residues long. V gave up 0 bases and J gave up 2 bases, with 14 bases separating them. The full variable domain, rest sourced from reference TRBV5-1 and TRBJ2-5, is KAGVTQTPRYLIKTRGQQVTLSCSPISGHRSVSWYQQTPGQGLQFLFEYFSETQRNKGNFPGRFSGRQFSNSRSEMNVSTLELGDSALYLCASSLGQGIGQETQYFGPGTRLLVL.

The J gene is TRBJ2-7, the V gene TRBV9; D gene ambiguous. Germline CDR1 SGDLS, CDR2 YYNGEE. The CDR3 sequence is 15 residues long. V lost 0 bases and J lost 4, with 14 bases in between. The CDR3 spells CASSVAYWKGYEQYV. In DNA, the CDR3 is TGTGCCAGCAGCGTAGCTTATTGGAAGGGTTACGAGCAGTACGTC.

This clone was seen more than once but under ten times. The chain combines TRBV10-3 with TRBJ1-1, with TRBD1 as a possible D gene (6 bases). V lost 2 bases and J lost 10, with 8 bases in between. The germline V gene has CDR1 ENHRY and CDR2 SYGVKD. The CDR3 contains 11 residues. CDR3 region: CAISENRAAFF. The CDR3 DNA is TGTGCCATCAGTGAGAACAGGGCAGCTTTCTTT.

V is TRBV3-1 (or the pseudogene TRBV3-2) and J is TRBJ2-3; tentatively, D is TRBD1 (6 bases). There are 15 residues in the CDR3. The germline V gene encodes CDR1 LGHDT and CDR2 YNNKEL (reference sequence). V dropped 7 bases and J dropped 2 bases, with 16 bases sitting between them. The chain's CDR3 is CASMWSSGVTDTQYF. The CDR3 coding sequence is TGTGCCAGCATGTGGAGCTCAGGGGTCACAGATACGCAGTATTTT.

This clone was observed a few times. The chain uses TRBV4-1 and TRBJ2-1, with TRBD1 matching over 8 bases. Germline CDR1 reads MGHRA; CDR2 reads YSYEKL. The CDR3 spans 15 residues. Unmatched junction bases numbered 4, after V lost 4 bases and J lost 2 bases. The CDR3 DNA reads as TGCGCCAGCAGCCGCGGACAGGGCGCCTACAATGAGCAGTTCTTC. Protein: CASSRGQGAYNEQFF.

This chain joins TRBV7-2 and TRBJ1-1, with D possibly being TRBD1 (5 bases). The CDR3 loop spans 13 amino acids. V lost 2 bases and J lost 11, with 15 bases in between. CDR1 and CDR2 from the germline V gene are SGHTA and FQGNSA. In nucleotides, the CDR3 is TGTGCCAGCAGCTTATGGGGCCAACCTAGGGCTTTCTTT. Translating it yields CASSLWGQPRAFF.

The chain has TRBV4-1 and TRBJ1-1; D perhaps matches TRBD1 (5 bases). The CDR3 is made up of 15 amino acids. V gave up 2 bases and J gave up 4 bases, with 14 bases separating them. Germline CDR1 reads MGHRA; CDR2 reads YSYEKL. CDR3 region: CASSQNEGFGTEAFF. The CDR3 DNA reads as TGCGCCAGCAGCCAAAATGAGGGGTTTGGCACTGAAGCTTTCTTT.

The rearrangement uses TRBV5-4 and TRBJ2-1, with 7 positions matching TRBD2. The CDR3 runs to 14 residues. The germline gives CDR1 SGHNT, CDR2 YYREEE (reference sequence). V lost 5 bases to trimming and J lost 7 bases; unmatched junction nucleotides: 9. CDR3 sequence (DNA): TGTGCCAGCAGTTTCCCCAGCGGGAAGAATGAGCAGTTCTTC. This sequence encodes CASSFPSGKNEQFF. Using reference TRBV5-4 and TRBJ2-1 for the parts outside the CDR3, the full variable domain is ETGVTQSPTHLIKTRGQQVTLRCSSQSGHNTVSWYQQALGQGPQFIFQYYREEENGRGNFPPRFSGLQFPNYSSELNVNALELDDSALYLCASSFPSGKNEQFFGPGTRLTVL.

This chain joins TRBV4-2 and TRBJ1-4; D perhaps matches TRBD1 (5 bases). Looked up from germline, CDR1 is LGHNA and CDR2 is YNFKEQ. Trimming shortened V by 0 bases and J by 8 bases, and 19 bases separated the two germline ends. CDR3 length: 17 residues. The DNA for the CDR3 is TGTGCCAGCAGCCAAGATAAGGAGGGGATAGGATTGGAAAAACTGTTTTTT. It codes for CASSQDKEGIGLEKLFF.

This chain connects TRBV4-3 to TRBJ2-2, with 12 bases matching TRBD2. The V and J ends lost 3 bases and 7 bases, in that order; junction bases with no gene match: 6. This CDR3 is built from 16 residues. From germline, CDR1 is LGHNA and CDR2 YSLEER. CDR3 region: CASSQLTSGRSGELFF. The CDR3 DNA reads TGCGCCAGCAGCCAGCTGACTAGCGGGAGAAGCGGGGAGCTGTTTTTT.

J is TRBJ2-3 and V is TRBV6-1; 10 bases match TRBD2. The germline gives CDR1 MNHNS, CDR2 SASEGT. The CDR3 totals 16 residues. V trimming: 4 bases; J trimming: 3 bases; junction bases outside the gene matches: 7. CDR3 DNA sequence: TGTGCCAGCAGTGGACTTAGCGGGGGGACAACAGATACGCAGTATTTT. The encoded protein is CASSGLSGGTTDTQYF.

This chain uses TRBV6-6 with TRBJ2-2, with a possible D match to TRBD2 (5 bases). Between the trimmed V and J ends, which lost 5 bases and 5 bases, there was a span of 21 bases. CDR1 and CDR2 (germline): MNHNY, SVGAGI (reference sequence). There are 17 residues in the CDR3. The CDR3 DNA sequence: TGTGCCAGCAGTCCCCCGGGATTAGCGCGAGGAACCGGGGAGCTGTTTTTT. It specifies CASSPPGLARGTGELFF.

The chain joins TRBV5-1 to TRBJ2-2; D uncertain. The germline V gene encodes CDR1 SGHRS and CDR2 YFSETQ. Between the trimmed V and J ends, which lost 5 bases and 2 bases, there was a span of 16 bases. The CDR3 sequence is 16 residues long. The CDR3 DNA follows: TGCGCCAGCAGGGCCCTTCCGGATATCAACACCGGGGAGCTGTTTTTT. Residues: CASRALPDINTGELFF.